The T cell receptor (beta chain) described here comes from a study of radiation and T cells in renal cell carcinoma (dated by TCRdb to the early 2020s). Concerning the study at large: In total, 53 samples underwent TCR beta sequencing: about 26 tumors plus 27 peripheral blood samples. The last blood draw happened 4 weeks after radiation, timed to coincide with nephrectomy. Across all 53 samples, under 5 million unique CDR3 nucleotide sequences, encoding 2,658,974 unique CDR3 amino acid sequences, were identified.

The immunoSEQ kit was used, according to the manufacturer's recommendations, to generate TCR beta libraries from genomic DNA. Library preparation used a first multiplex PCR with proprietary primers, then a second PCR adding unique barcodes, with bead cleanups after each round. A positive control reaction and a negative control reaction, both provided in the kit, were run with every batch of samples. The final libraries underwent checking on an Agilent 4200 TapeStation D1000 ScreenTape, volumetric pooling, and quantification by qPCR. An Illumina NextSeq500 fitted with a MidOutput 150-cycle cartridge performed the sequencing, running 156 Read1 cycles and 15 Index1 cycles with the kit's custom primers. The pooled library was loaded at 0.8 to 1 pM with a roughly 20% PhiX control spike-in. The paper's processing steps were these. Vendor-processed data were analyzed in R, with a clonotype defined as all T cells sharing the same CDR3 nucleotide sequence. In the clone abundance analyses, frequencies in each sample were normalized to that sample's 10,000 most abundant clones. Public T cell clones, which averaged fewer than five per sample, were excluded before analysis. An abundance difference of at least 32-fold between compartments was the criterion for calling clonotypes tumor-enriched or baseline blood-enriched. A beta-binomial differential abundance model was used to identify clonotypes that expanded or contracted between blood time points. Similarity between tumor and blood repertoires was quantified using the Baroni-Urbani and Buser coefficient, and groups were compared with two-tailed Wilcoxon tests in R. TCRdb mirrors the immuneACCESS table, restricted to in-frame sequences. Some clones are absent from its copies; in checked studies, under half trace to an unresolved V gene, and the reason for the others is unknown. D and trimming come from the DNA, and the V and J calls and clone size come from that table. This sample lists more than 120,000 clones; 70% to 90% were detected once. The ten largest account for around 17% of the sample.

What this sample's time point label stands for: blood 4 weeks post-SBRT, at nephrectomy. The treatment or condition label of this sample denotes: 15 Gy SBRT to primary tumor, nephrectomy 4 weeks later. The samples were drawn from a clinical trial, where primary renal cell carcinomas were treated with 15 Gy of stereotactic body radiation therapy and then removed by nephrectomy 4 weeks afterward. Serial peripheral blood from radiation-treated patients was sampled at baseline, 2 weeks and 4 weeks after SBRT to track tumor-enriched clonotypes. Every patient had renal cell carcinoma of clear cell pathology. The QIAamp DNA Blood Mini Kit (Qiagen) was used to prepare genomic DNA for TCR sequencing. The analyses included only samples that passed all quality control checks. A word on this clone: The clone's antigen remains unknown. Base qualities are missing; no much larger clone stands one base away.

Summary of the overall study and its limitations: The single-armed trial design could not address effects of radiation dose or scheduling on the TCR repertoire. Because pretreatment tumor biopsies were not available, the study could not determine whether clonotypes were already present within the tumor at baseline. An increase in top tumor clonotypes in blood was observed from baseline to 2 weeks post-radiation, followed by contraction by 4 weeks, which was taken to suggest transient expansion of tumor-resident clones. Changes in the blood repertoire were not tracked past 4 weeks after treatment.

This receptor was identified in a woman aged 45-65 years with renal cell carcinoma. Sequenced material: blood, taken from a patient whose treatment included radiotherapy and nephrectomy.

Here is the DNA: TGCGCCAGCAGCTTAGACACTTCTGGGGCCAACGTCCTGACTTTC. This is translated as CASSLDTSGANVLTF. The rearrangement joined TRBV5-1 to TRBJ2-6; the D gene identity is not certain. Sequences SGHRS (CDR1) and YFSETQ (CDR2) are obtained from the germline V gene. Trimming takes 2 bases from V and 1 base from J, and the germline ends sit 7 bases apart. From the cysteine up to the phenylalanine, the CDR3 has a length of 15 residues. The retained sequence is limited to the CDR3, 45 bases, with the frame set at the first base.